This T cell receptor beta chain was observed in a study of TIL therapy for anti-PD-1-resistant metastatic lung cancer. This was the immunoSEQ v3 assay. This table comes from immunoSEQ multiplex PCR, and its TCRdb copy is limited to in-frame clones, with some not included. The profile shows about 50,000 clones, roughly 70% of them singletons. The CDR3 length is 17 residues. The V gene lost 4 bases and the J gene lost 0 bases, with 13 bases spanning the gap. Germline lookup yields CDR1 SGHTA and CDR2 FQGNSA. As to time point: pre-treatment sample, taken before nivolumab and TIL therapy. The tumor samples were excised metastases, mostly pleural nodules or supraclavicular lymph nodes. Progressing patients received lymphodepletion, expanded TIL infusion and IL-2. Details on this clone: Its target is unknown.

General study results and limits: This highly selected cohort may not generalize to typical lung cancer patients.

The chain links TRBV7-2 to TRBJ2-6, with D unresolved. The receptor was derived from a person aged 25-79 years with non-small cell lung cancer. The source was tumor tissue, collected at baseline. The DNA for the CDR3 is TGTGCCAGCAGCTCAAGCCCGGTAGGCTCTGGGGCCAACGTCCTGACTTTC. This codes for CASSSSPVGSGANVLTF.